The 29 T cell receptor beta chains below all came from one sample that was sequenced in a study of vaccination and CD4 T cells after COVID-19. The time point denotes: late sampling 161 to 241 days after vaccination in three convalescent patients. Each CDR3 protein gets one entry after TCRdb re-called the PCR reads with MiXCR. The sample comprises approximately 30,000 distinct CDR3 sequences, over 40% of which are singletons, and roughly 5% rests with the top ten. Sequenced here: CD4+ T cells from blood, sampled about 7 months after SARS-CoV-2 vaccination. The source of these receptors is a human donor who had recovered from COVID-19.

The chain employs TRBV6-1 and TRBJ2-5; unclear D gene. Trimming removed 3 bases at V and 5 bases at J, with 16 bases between. The CDR3 totals 15 residues. Germline V gene data show CDR1 as MNHNS and CDR2 as SASEGT. The CDR3 loop reads CASSDQAPGVETQYF. CDR3 coding DNA: TGTGCCAGCAGTGATCAAGCCCCCGGTGTTGAGACCCAGTACTTC.

This clonotype showed up just a few times. The V call is TRBV5-1, the J call TRBJ2-5; 9 nucleotides agree with TRBD2. This CDR3 contains 16 residues. Germline V gives CDR1 SGHRS, CDR2 YFSETQ. V shed 6 bases and J 5 bases; nucleotides not matched to a gene: 14. DNA of the CDR3: TGCGCCAGCACCGAGGAAGCGGGAGGTGGGGCGGAGACCCAGTACTTC. As protein: CASTEEAGGGAETQYF.

The chain carries TRBV19 and TRBJ2-3; 10 nucleotides agree with TRBD1. Unmatched junction bases numbered 2, after V lost 3 bases and J lost 5 bases. This CDR3 comprises 14 residues. Germline CDR1 LNHDA, CDR2 SQIVND (reference sequence). CDR3 DNA sequence: TGTGCCAGTAGTATGGGACAGGGGTTAGATACGCAGTATTTT. It yields the protein CASSMGQGLDTQYF.

A few counts support this clonotype. V usage is TRBV20-1 and J usage is TRBJ2-7, with a weak D call TRBD2 (5 bases). V gave up 0 bases and J gave up 4 bases, with 16 bases separating them. The CDR3 contains 15 residues. Germline assignment: CDR1 DFQATT and CDR2 SNEGSKA (reference sequence). The CDR3 bases are TGCAGTGCTAGAGATGGTGAGGGAATCCCTTACGAGCAGTACTTC. Its protein is CSARDGEGIPYEQYF.

V gene TRBV7-2 combines with J gene TRBJ2-3; D not resolved. The germline gives CDR1 SGHTA, CDR2 FQGNSA. The CDR3 has 14 residues. The germline V and J ends were trimmed by 1 base and 1 base, with 6 bases remaining between them. This chain's CDR3 is CASSLGIGTDTQYF. CDR3 nucleotide sequence: TGTGCCAGCAGCTTAGGGATCGGCACAGATACGCAGTATTTT.

The chain carries TRBV6-1 and TRBJ1-1, with D maybe TRBD1 (6 bases). CDR3 size: 14 residues. CDR1 is MNHNS, CDR2 SASEGT, per germline. The ends were cut back, 3 bases at V and 2 bases at J, with 10 bases in the middle. The CDR3 loop is CASSETGQNTEAFF. The CDR3 DNA is TGTGCCAGCAGTGAGACAGGACAAAACACTGAAGCTTTCTTT.

This clonotype was detected a few times. The chain links TRBV19 to TRBJ1-1, with TRBD1 as a possible D gene (5 bases). The V gene lost 0 bases and the J gene lost 4 bases, with 9 bases spanning the gap. CDR3 length equals 14 residues. CDR1 is LNHDA and CDR2 is SQIVND in the germline V gene (reference sequence). CDR3 DNA: TGTGCCAGTAGTATAGATCGGGGCGGCACTGAAGCTTTCTTT. This gives the protein CASSIDRGGTEAFF.

This rearrangement joins TRBV30 to TRBJ2-7, with 8 bases fitting TRBD2. Germline values: CDR1 GTSNPN, CDR2 SVGIG (reference sequence). With 2 bases clipped from V and 2 bases from J, the junction kept 11 bases outside the gene matches. The CDR3 extends over 16 amino acids. CDR3 residues: CAWSFPRVAGTYEQYF. CDR3 DNA sequence: TGTGCCTGGAGTTTTCCCAGGGTAGCGGGGACCTACGAGCAGTACTTC.

The chain recombines TRBV6-1 with TRBJ2-7; a weak D match, TRBD2 (6 bases). The CDR3 is 14 residues long. Germline-derived CDR1 and CDR2 are MNHNS and SASEGT. The ends were cut back, 5 bases at V and 6 bases at J, with 17 bases in the middle. CDR3 coding DNA: TGTGCCAGCAGTAAACCGGGAGAAGCTTCCGAGCAGTACTTC. This sequence encodes CASSKPGEASEQYF.

This clonotype was recorded only once. This chain joins TRBV28 and TRBJ1-1, with D unresolved. Germline CDR1 is MDHEN and CDR2 is SYDVKM. V was shortened by 10 bases and J by 6 bases, with 21 bases between the two germline ends. There are 14 residues in the CDR3. In DNA form, the CDR3 reads TGTGCCACCCGGCGTTTAGGCCTCGCACCTGAAGCTTTCTTT. Its protein product is CATRRLGLAPEAFF.

This clonotype appeared a few times. V gene TRBV5-4 combines with J gene TRBJ2-5, with D possibly being TRBD1 or TRBD2 (6 bases each). Looked up from germline, CDR1 is SGHNT and CDR2 is YYREEE (reference sequence). The V end was cut by 4 bases, the J end by 5 bases, with 21 bases between. This CDR3 region has 16 residues. The CDR3 here is CASSIGGRPLRETQYF. CDR3 sequence (DNA): TGTGCCAGCAGCATAGGGGGGAGGCCTCTCAGGGAGACCCAGTACTTC.

Turning to this clonotype: Relative to the germline gene, one junction end is altered; a read error may explain this. The chain couples TRBV19 to TRBJ2-5; 9 positions match TRBD2. The germline V gene encodes CDR1 LNHDA and CDR2 SQIVND (reference sequence). The CDR3 consists of 15 residues. For the CDR3, the DNA is TGTGCCAGTAGTAGGGGGACTAGCTCACAAGAGACCCGGTACTTC. Amino acids: CASSRGTSSQETRYF.

This clonotype was seen only a few times. The V and J genes are TRBV20-1 and TRBJ2-3, with 11 bases matching TRBD2. Unmatched junction bases numbered 10, after V lost 0 bases and J lost 8 bases. Germline V gives CDR1 DFQATT, CDR2 SNEGSKA (reference sequence). CDR3 length equals 16 residues. DNA of the CDR3: TGCAGTGCTAGAGATATAGCGGGAGGGCCTAGAGTTACGCAGTATTTT. Amino acid sequence: CSARDIAGGPRVTQYF.

This clonotype was counted between two and nine times. The chain combines TRBV20-1 with TRBJ2-7, with a possible D match to TRBD1 (6 bases). The V gene's germline CDR1 is DFQATT and CDR2 SNEGSKA (reference sequence). Trimming took off 6 bases at V and 6 bases at J, with 24 bases between the two ends. The CDR3 is 15 amino acids. The DNA for the CDR3 is TGCAGTGCACCCACAGGGACCGGAGCGTACAGCGAGCAGTACTTC. Its protein product is CSAPTGTGAYSEQYF.

Only a few counts were recorded for this clonotype. V and J are TRBV19 and TRBJ1-2, with a tentative D call TRBD1 (5 bases). Trimming removed 7 bases at V and 4 bases at J, with 7 bases between. The CDR3 consists of 11 residues. The germline CDR1 and CDR2 sequences are LNHDA and SQIVND (reference sequence). Written as DNA, the CDR3 is TGTGCCAGTATAGGGGCCTATGGCTACACCTTC. Amino acids: CASIGAYGYTF.

A single count supports this clonotype. The chain couples TRBV28 to TRBJ1-1; 7 bases are a match to TRBD1. This CDR3 spans 17 amino acids. Germline CDR1 MDHEN, CDR2 SYDVKM. With 4 bases clipped from V and 8 bases from J, the junction kept 19 bases outside the gene matches. CDR3 sequence: CASSYYLGPGGEQEAFF. The DNA of the CDR3 is TGTGCCAGCAGTTACTACTTGGGCCCAGGGGGTGAACAGGAAGCTTTCTTT. The full variable domain, in which reference TRBV28 and TRBJ1-1 provide the parts outside the CDR3, is DVKVTQSSRYLVKRTGEKVFLECVQDMDHENMFWYRQDPGLGLRLIYFSYDVKMKEKGDIPEGYSVSREKKERFSLILESASTNQTSMYLCASSYYLGPGGEQEAFFGQGTRLTVV.

The sample holds a few counts of this clonotype. The V gene is TRBV7-9, the J gene TRBJ1-5, with D perhaps TRBD1 (5 bases). V was cut by 5 bases and J by 5 bases, with 10 bases left in between. Germline lookup yields CDR1 SEHNR and CDR2 FQNEAQ (reference sequence). This CDR3 region has 13 residues. In nucleotides, the CDR3 is TGTGCCAGCAGCGTTGCGGGGGATCAGCCCCAGCATTTT. Its translation is CASSVAGDQPQHF.

The V gene is TRBV15, the J gene TRBJ2-7; 10 bases are a match to TRBD1. CDR1 and CDR2 (germline): LNHNV, YYDKDF (reference sequence). The CDR3 has 16 amino acids. V lost 0 bases, J lost 5 bases, and 7 bases stayed unmatched. DNA for the CDR3: TGTGCCACCAGCAGAGATAATCGACAGGGGGCCAACGAGCAGTACTTC. Translating it yields CATSRDNRQGANEQYF.

This clonotype is labeled as medium-sized. The V gene is TRBV15, the J gene TRBJ1-5; 8 nucleotides line up with TRBD1. Germline CDR1 is LNHNV and CDR2 is YYDKDF (reference sequence). V lost 0 bases and J lost 6; bases outside the gene matches: 7. CDR3 length: 16 residues. CDR3 sequence (DNA): TGTGCCACCAGCAGAGATCCAGGACAGGGAGGTCAGCCCCAGCATTTT. It translates to CATSRDPGQGGQPQHF.

A few counts support this clonotype. No DNA is shown, since the ends of the CDR3 on it are uncertain; the CDR3 is the one TCRdb lists. This chain connects TRBV27 to TRBJ1-2; TRBD1, the table's D call, was not compared with the DNA. Germline loops: CDR1 MNHEY, CDR2 SMNVEV (reference sequence). The length of the CDR3 is 13 amino acids, counting both ends. CDR3: CASSEFGLGARLF.

This clonotype was seen a handful of times. This chain uses TRBV4-1 with TRBJ2-7; the D call may be TRBD1 or TRBD2 (5 bases each). The V gene lost 4 bases and the J gene lost 0 bases, with 10 bases spanning the gap. Germline CDR1 MGHRA, CDR2 YSYEKL. The CDR3 sequence is 14 residues long. The CDR3 DNA follows: TGCGCCAGCAGCCGGCCGGGGACCTCCTACGAGCAGTACTTC. Its protein is CASSRPGTSYEQYF.

This clonotype was detected only a few times. The chain couples TRBV10-3 to TRBJ2-7; 8 bases match TRBD2. Germline V gene data show CDR1 as ENHRY and CDR2 as SYGVKD. This CDR3 has 15 residues. V shed 3 bases, J shed 2 bases, and the junction held 6 bases outside the gene matches. The CDR3 spells CAISDGLARPYEQYF. The DNA of the CDR3 is TGTGCCATCAGTGACGGACTAGCTCGCCCCTACGAGCAGTACTTC.

As to this clonotype: One end of the junction varies from germline; a read error may be responsible. This rearrangement joins TRBV20-1 to TRBJ2-5; TRBD2 matches 13 bases. From germline, CDR1 is DFQATT and CDR2 SNEGSKA (reference sequence). The CDR3 length is 18 residues. The CDR3 DNA is TGCAGTGCTGGAGATCGTGTGGGGTGGACTAGCGGGAGTGAGACCCAGTACTTC. Translated, it gives CSAGDRVGWTSGSETQYF.

The CDR3 loop reads CASSLMGRGGSEQYF. In nucleotides, the CDR3 is TGTGCCAGCAGCTTAATGGGGAGGGGGGGGAGCGAGCAGTACTTC. V is TRBV7-3 and J is TRBJ2-7, with D maybe TRBD2 (7 bases). V lost 1 base and J lost 6, with 16 bases in between. From germline, CDR1 is SGHTA and CDR2 FQGTGA. The CDR3 is made up of 15 amino acids.

This rearrangement joins TRBV6-1 to TRBJ1-2; D is undetermined. Germline assignment: CDR1 MNHNS and CDR2 SASEGT. The CDR3 covers 12 residues. Between the trimmed V and J ends, which lost 5 bases and 7 bases, there was a span of 11 bases. The CDR3 protein is CASSTTAAGYTF. DNA for the CDR3: TGTGCCAGCAGTACCACCGCGGCTGGCTACACCTTC.

This clonotype was detected only a few times. The chain couples TRBV10-3 to TRBJ1-5; 8 positions agree with TRBD1. The CDR3 is 16 amino acids. The V gene end was trimmed by 2 bases and the J gene end by 5 bases; junction bases not matched to a gene: 8. The germline gives CDR1 ENHRY, CDR2 SYGVKD. The CDR3 sequence is CAISERGGQADQPQHF. In nucleotides, the CDR3 is TGTGCCATCAGTGAGAGGGGGGGACAGGCCGATCAGCCCCAGCATTTT.

Only a few counts were recorded for this clonotype. V gene TRBV15 combines with J gene TRBJ2-1, with D maybe TRBD2 (5 bases). V was trimmed by 1 base and J by 9 bases, leaving 10 bases between them. This CDR3 spans 13 amino acids. Germline V gene lookup returns CDR1 LNHNV and CDR2 YYDKDF (reference sequence). The CDR3 nucleotides read TGTGCCACCAGCAGAGTAGCCGGAGGTGAGCAGTTCTTC. As protein: CATSRVAGGEQFF.

This clonotype was detected only a few times. The J gene is TRBJ2-3, the V gene TRBV7-9; D might be TRBD2 (5 bases). This CDR3 contains 14 residues. Germline values: CDR1 SEHNR, CDR2 FQNEAQ (reference sequence). V was shortened by 7 bases and J by 6 bases, with 17 bases between the two germline ends. CDR3 nucleotides: TGTGCCAGCACCCTATTGGGCGGCGGGGATACGCAGTATTTT. Translated, it gives CASTLLGGGDTQYF.

The chain combines TRBV7-2 with TRBJ2-6; D is unclear. Trimming shortened V by 1 base and J by 0 bases, and 13 bases separated the two germline ends. Per the germline V gene, CDR1 is SGHTA and CDR2 is FQGNSA. The CDR3 has 18 amino acids. The CDR3 sequence: CASSLGVATISGANVLTF. CDR3 sequence (DNA): TGTGCCAGCAGCTTAGGAGTGGCCACCATCTCTGGGGCCAACGTCCTGACTTTC.